This T cell receptor (beta chain) was observed in a study of OX40 agonist ivuxolimab in advanced cancers. Background on the study: Patients were dosed with the agonistic anti-OX40 (CD134) antibody ivuxolimab.

Sequenced by immunoSEQ multiplex PCR; TCRdb stores in-frame clones only, minus some. The profile shows about 43,000 clones, approximately 86% of them singletons. The CDR3 totals 16 residues. From germline, CDR1 is LNHDA and CDR2 SQIVND (reference sequence). Trimming at V came to 4 bases and at J to 5 bases, leaving 7 bases not matched to a gene. General study points: Still undetermined is the antigen specificity of the expanded peripheral T cells.

Note on this clone: Its antigen is unidentified.

This receptor was obtained from an adult with an advanced solid tumor such as melanoma, head and neck, liver or kidney cancer. The rearrangement links TRBV19 to TRBJ2-5, with 13 bases that match TRBD2. Sample: CD4+ or CD8+ T cells sorted from blood, taken in a trial of the OX40 agonist ivuxolimab. The CDR3 nucleotides are TGTGCCAGTAGTACCGCGACTAGCGGGAGGTGGGAGACCCAGTACTTC. Amino acid sequence: CASSTATSGRWETQYF.